Below, 22 T cell receptor beta chains from the same sample are listed, as sequenced in a study of OX40 agonist ivuxolimab in advanced cancers. Produced via immunoSEQ multiplex PCR; TCRdb's table is partial and in-frame only. The sample yields around 58,000 clones, 87% seen once. The sequencing here drew on CD4+ or CD8+ T cells sorted from blood, taken in a trial of the OX40 agonist ivuxolimab. All receptors derive from an adult with an advanced solid tumor such as melanoma, head and neck, liver or kidney cancer.

The V gene is TRBV7-2, the J gene TRBJ2-3; D is ambiguous. CDR1 and CDR2 from the germline V gene are SGHTA and FQGNSA. The germline V and J ends were trimmed by 5 bases and 4 bases, with 10 bases remaining between them. The CDR3 consists of 13 residues. DNA for the CDR3: TGTGCCAGCAGCCCCGTAAAGGCAGATACGCAGTATTTT. Translating gives CASSPVKADTQYF.

The rearrangement joins TRBV5-4 to TRBJ1-1, with 12 bases matching TRBD1. J was trimmed by 4 bases and V by 0 bases; bases with no gene match: 13. The CDR3 has 19 residues. Germline lookup yields CDR1 SGHNT and CDR2 YYREEE (reference sequence). The CDR3 DNA sequence: TGTGCCAGCAGCTTGGTTTATCCGGGACAGGGGGCCTTGGGCACTGAAGCTTTCTTT. It encodes CASSLVYPGQGALGTEAFF.

The V call is TRBV19, the J call TRBJ2-6, with 7 positions matching TRBD1. The CDR3 sequence is 16 residues long. Germline V gene lookup returns CDR1 LNHDA and CDR2 SQIVND (reference sequence). J lost 1 base, V lost 6 bases, and 6 bases had no gene match. In DNA, the CDR3 is TGTGCCAGTAGGGGCAGGGGGAGTTCTGGGGCCAACGTCCTGACTTTC. As protein: CASRGRGSSGANVLTF.

The J gene is TRBJ1-1, the V gene TRBV9, with D uncertain. V gave up 0 bases and J gave up 10 bases, with 13 bases separating them. From germline, CDR1 is SGDLS and CDR2 YYNGEE. The CDR3 totals 13 residues. CDR3 DNA: TGTGCCAGCAGCGTAGAATCCTCAACCCCAGCTTTCTTT. Translated, it gives CASSVESSTPAFF.

This clone was observed a single time. The V gene is TRBV4-1, the J gene TRBJ1-4; 8 bases line up with TRBD1. This CDR3 region has 16 residues. CDR1 MGHRA and CDR2 YSYEKL come from the germline V gene. V lost 3 bases to trimming and J lost 12 bases; unmatched junction nucleotides: 15. CDR3 sequence: CASSQLEQGAQIQLFF. DNA of the CDR3: TGCGCCAGCAGCCAGTTGGAGCAGGGGGCGCAGATCCAACTGTTTTTT.

The chain employs TRBV9 and TRBJ1-1; 9 bases are shared with TRBD1. J lost 7 bases, V lost 4 bases, and 5 bases had no gene match. The germline gives CDR1 SGDLS, CDR2 YYNGEE. This CDR3 comprises 13 residues. CDR3 nucleotides: TGTGCCAGCAGCAGGACAGGGGCGAGTGAAGCTTTCTTT. Protein product: CASSRTGASEAFF.

The chain joins TRBV7-6 to TRBJ1-2; TRBD1 agrees at 9 bases. Germline-derived CDR1 and CDR2 are SGHVS and FNYEAQ. The V and J ends lost 3 bases and 5 bases, in that order; junction bases with no gene match: 4. CDR3 size: 14 residues. CDR3 in amino acids: CASSFDDRGYGYTF. The CDR3 coding sequence is TGTGCCAGCAGCTTCGACGACAGGGGGTATGGCTACACCTTC.

The chain is built from TRBV10-3 and TRBJ1-1, with D tentatively TRBD1 (5 bases). Between the trimmed V and J ends, which lost 7 bases and 6 bases, there was a span of 15 bases. The germline V gene has CDR1 ENHRY and CDR2 SYGVKD. This CDR3 comprises 13 residues. This CDR3 reads CAIKSGSNAEAFF. DNA for the CDR3: TGTGCCATCAAGTCAGGGAGTAATGCTGAAGCTTTCTTT.

The V and J genes are TRBV4-1 and TRBJ2-5; tentatively, D is TRBD2 (6 bases). The CDR3 is 14 residues long. The V end was cut by 1 base, the J end by 2 bases, with 8 bases between. Germline V lookup: CDR1 MGHRA, CDR2 YSYEKL. Here the CDR3 DNA reads TGCGCCAGCAGCCAAGGACTAGTTCAAGAGACCCAGTACTTC. Amino acid sequence: CASSQGLVQETQYF.

The V call is TRBV10-1, the J call TRBJ2-5; TRBD2 matches 7 bases. This CDR3 has 13 amino acids. The germline CDR1 and CDR2 sequences are WNHNN and SYGVQD (reference sequence). Trimming took 3 bases from V and 7 from J; bases not matched to a gene: 5. The CDR3 protein is CASSDGGSGTQYF. The CDR3, as DNA: TGCGCCAGCAGTGACGGGGGGTCGGGGACCCAGTACTTC.

This chain connects TRBV4-2 to TRBJ2-5; 7 nucleotides align to TRBD2. The CDR3 length is 16 residues. CDR1 is LGHNA, CDR2 YNFKEQ, per germline. V lost 4 bases to trimming and J lost 3 bases; unmatched junction nucleotides: 11. The CDR3 spells CASSRSGGGLEETQYF. DNA for the CDR3: TGTGCCAGCAGCCGGTCTGGGGGGGGGTTGGAAGAGACCCAGTACTTC.

The chain recombines TRBV18 with TRBJ1-1, with D perhaps matching TRBD1 (5 bases). The CDR3 sequence is 13 residues long. Germline CDR1 reads KGHSH; CDR2 reads LQKENI. V gave up 8 bases and J gave up 1 base, with 11 bases separating them. The DNA of the CDR3 is TGTGCCAGCAGCAAACAGGCGAACACTGAAGCTTTCTTT. This encodes CASSKQANTEAFF. Combining the CDR3 with reference TRBV18 and TRBJ1-1 gives the whole variable domain NAGVMQNPRHLVRRRGQEARLRCSPMKGHSHVYWYRQLPEEGLKFMVYLQKENIIDESGMPKERFSAEFPKEGPSILRIQQVVRGDSAAYFCASSKQANTEAFFGQGTRLTVV.

The V gene is TRBV11-2, the J gene TRBJ2-3; no reliable D call. Trimming took off 0 bases at V and 6 bases at J, with 7 bases between the two ends. The CDR3 has 13 amino acids. Germline CDR1 is SGHAT and CDR2 is FQNNGV. CDR3 amino acids: CASSLDRLDTQYF. The CDR3 DNA reads as TGTGCCAGCAGCTTAGATCGCCTGGATACGCAGTATTTT.

The V and J genes are TRBV18 and TRBJ1-1; D remains unclear. Germline loops: CDR1 KGHSH, CDR2 LQKENI. The CDR3 covers 14 residues. Deletions cut 4 bases from V and 0 bases from J, with 9 bases between. The CDR3 here is CASSLRGMNTEAFF. CDR3 nucleotides: TGTGCCAGCTCACTGCGTGGGATGAACACTGAAGCTTTCTTT.

The V gene is TRBV5-4, the J gene TRBJ2-4; TRBD1 matches 8 bases. Germline CDR1 is SGHNT and CDR2 is YYREEE (reference sequence). V trimming: 4 bases; J trimming: 1 base; junction bases outside the gene matches: 4. This CDR3 contains 15 residues. This chain's CDR3 is CASSDRQGAKNIQYF. The DNA of the CDR3 is TGTGCCAGCAGCGACCGACAGGGGGCCAAAAACATTCAGTACTTC.

The V and J genes are TRBV11-3 and TRBJ2-2; D is undetermined. The CDR3 is 16 amino acids. Germline CDR1 SGHNT, CDR2 YENEEA. Trimming pared 5 bases from V and 0 bases from J, leaving 13 bases between. The CDR3 DNA sequence: TGTGCCAGCAGCGCCAGGCTAGGACCGAACACCGGGGAGCTGTTTTTT. Translation gives CASSARLGPNTGELFF.

The J gene is TRBJ1-1, the V gene TRBV5-4, with D maybe TRBD1 (6 bases). V dropped 4 bases and J dropped 0 bases, with 13 bases sitting between them. The CDR3 is made up of 15 amino acids. Germline-derived CDR1 and CDR2 are SGHNT and YYREEE (reference sequence). The CDR3 DNA is TGTGCCAGCAGCAAGACAGGAGCCTTGAACACTGAAGCTTTCTTT. Residues: CASSKTGALNTEAFF.

J is TRBJ2-7 and V is TRBV7-2, with 10 bases fitting TRBD2. With V trimmed by 5 bases and J by 2 bases, 6 bases remained unmatched. CDR1 and CDR2 (germline): SGHTA, FQGNSA. CDR3 length: 15 residues. The DNA of the CDR3 is TGTGCCAGCAGCCCTAGCGGGGGAACCACCTACGAGCAGTACTTC. This codes for CASSPSGGTTYEQYF.

This clone was recorded only once. The V call is TRBV5-1, the J call TRBJ1-5; 9 bases map to TRBD1. Looked up from germline, CDR1 is SGHRS and CDR2 is YFSETQ. Trimming took 4 bases from V and 7 from J; bases not matched to a gene: 9. This CDR3 is built from 15 residues. The CDR3 nucleotides read TGCGCCAGCAGCCCTGATCCGGGACAGGGACAGCCCCAGCATTTT. This translates into CASSPDPGQGQPQHF. Together with reference TRBV5-1 and TRBJ1-5, the CDR3 gives the full variable domain: KAGVTQTPRYLIKTRGQQVTLSCSPISGHRSVSWYQQTPGQGLQFLFEYFSETQRNKGNFPGRFSGRQFSNSRSEMNVSTLELGDSALYLCASSPDPGQGQPQHFGDGTRLSIL.

The V call is TRBV5-4, the J call TRBJ2-1; D remains unclear. The CDR3 has 15 amino acids. From germline, CDR1 is SGHNT and CDR2 YYREEE (reference sequence). V dropped 4 bases and J dropped 0 bases, with 11 bases sitting between them. The CDR3 coding sequence is TGTGCCAGCAGCCCCGGGCAAAGCTCCTACAATGAGCAGTTCTTC. Its protein is CASSPGQSSYNEQFF.

V and J are TRBV2 and TRBJ1-2; a weak D match, TRBD1 (6 bases). The CDR3 spans 13 residues. The germline CDR1 and CDR2 sequences are SNHLY and FYNNEI. The V end lost 5 bases, the J end lost 1 base, and 8 bases lay between the germline ends. CDR3 amino acids: CASSPDSNYGYTF. CDR3 coding DNA: TGTGCCAGCAGTCCGGACAGTAACTATGGCTACACCTTC. The full variable domain, completed using reference TRBV2 and TRBJ1-2, is EPEVTQTPSHQVTQMGQEVILRCVPISNHLYFYWYRQILGQKVEFLVSFYNNEISEKSEIFDDQFSVERPDGSNFTLKIRSTKLEDSAMYFCASSPDSNYGYTFGSGTRLTVV.

This clone was counted a few times. The CDR3 region has the DNA TGTGCCAGCAGCTTCTTGGGGACCCCGAACACTGAAGCTTTCTTT. Protein sequence: CASSFLGTPNTEAFF. The genes are TRBV7-2 and TRBJ1-1; a possible D gene is TRBD1 (5 bases). Germline values: CDR1 SGHTA, CDR2 FQGNSA. This CDR3 has 15 residues. V dropped 3 bases and J dropped 1 base, with 12 bases sitting between them. Complete variable domain (other parts from reference TRBV7-2 and TRBJ1-1): GAGVSQSPSNKVTEKGKDVELRCDPISGHTALYWYRQSLGQGLEFLIYFQGNSAPDKSGLPSDRFSAERTGGSVSTLTIQRTQQEDSAVYLCASSFLGTPNTEAFFGQGTRLTVV.